A single sample is the source of the 4 T cell receptor beta chains below, sequenced in a study of CD8+ T cells in alopecia areata. TCR sequencing used cDNA made by reverse transcription of extracted RNA. Data came from immunoSEQ multiplex PCR; TCRdb stores just in-frame clones and leaves some out. The sample gives around 50,000 clones, about 96% of which show up once; roughly 25% is in the top ten. The sample in question was CD8+ T cells sorted from blood, obtained at week 0. All receptors derive from a human donor with alopecia areata.

CDR3 in DNA: TGTGCCAGCAGCTTAGTTACAGCGAGCACAGATACGCAGTATTTT. Translating it yields CASSLVTASTDTQYF. The chain combines TRBV7-2 with TRBJ2-3; D remains ambiguous. V dropped 1 base and J dropped 0 bases, with 8 bases sitting between them. This CDR3 region has 15 residues. From germline, CDR1 is SGHTA and CDR2 FQGNSA.

This chain uses TRBV5-4 with TRBJ1-2; D not certain. Trimming removed 4 bases from V and 4 bases from J, with 14 bases in between. Germline lookup yields CDR1 SGHNT and CDR2 YYREEE (reference sequence). This CDR3 comprises 14 residues. Written as DNA, the CDR3 is TGTGCCAGCAGCCCTGACCGAAGCCTCTATGGCTACACCTTC. Translation gives CASSPDRSLYGYTF.

The rearrangement links TRBV29-1 to TRBJ2-3, with 7 nucleotides matching TRBD1. Looked up from germline, CDR1 is SQVTM and CDR2 is ANQGSEA. The V segment lost 6 bases and the J segment 0 bases; nucleotides outside the gene matches: 6. The CDR3 runs 14 residues. The CDR3 spells CSVATGVSTDTQYF. Written as DNA, the CDR3 is TGCAGCGTGGCAACAGGGGTTAGCACAGATACGCAGTATTTT.

This clone was seen a single time. The chain is built from TRBV7-3 and TRBJ2-1; possibly TRBD2 for D (5 bases). V lost 5 bases and J 0 bases, leaving 11 bases between the germline ends. This CDR3 is built from 15 residues. CDR1 is SGHTA, CDR2 FQGTGA, per germline. CDR3 nucleotides: TGTGCCAGCAGCCAGCTAGGGAGCTCCTACAATGAGCAGTTCTTC. It is translated as CASSQLGSSYNEQFF.